Below are 27 T cell receptor beta chains sequenced from a single sample in a study of cytomegalovirus exposure and HLA in healthy donors. In the PCR, 60 Vbeta and 13 Jbeta primers were used. This table comes from immunoSEQ multiplex PCR, and its TCRdb copy is limited to in-frame clones, with some not included. The table lists about 220,000 clones, about 80% of them singletons. The sample comprised PBMCs. These receptors originate from a man between 18 and 35 years old in good health and CMV-seronegative.

The chain uses TRBV5-4 and TRBJ2-1, with D unclear. Trimming removed 4 bases at V and 14 bases at J, with 16 bases between. Germline V lookup: CDR1 SGHNT, CDR2 YYREEE (reference sequence). The CDR3 length is 12 residues. The CDR3 DNA is TGTGCCAGCAGCGACTGGCTCTCTAAGGAGTTCTTC. It is translated as CASSDWLSKEFF.

This clone appeared once. V gene TRBV5-4 combines with J gene TRBJ2-5; 11 nucleotides align to TRBD2. The V and J ends lost 3 bases and 1 base, in that order; junction bases with no gene match: 8. The CDR3 length is 17 residues. Germline CDR1 reads SGHNT; CDR2 reads YYREEE (reference sequence). CDR3 coding DNA: TGTGCCAGCAGCTCCCAGCTTGGGACTAGCGGCCAAGAGACCCAGTACTTC. It encodes CASSSQLGTSGQETQYF.

CDR3 DNA: TGTGCCAGCAGTACCCGGGACAGGGGGGACTATGGCTACACCTTC. Encoded protein: CASSTRDRGDYGYTF. This chain links TRBV6-1 with TRBJ1-2; 11 bases are a match to TRBD1. Germline values: CDR1 MNHNS, CDR2 SASEGT. Germline trimming cut 5 bases from V and 3 bases from J; bases unmatched to any gene: 5. This CDR3 has 15 residues.

The chain links TRBV10-1 to TRBJ2-7; 14 positions agree with TRBD2. V gave up 5 bases and J gave up 4 bases; unmatched junction bases: 19. The CDR3 spans 20 residues. Germline CDR1 reads WNHNN; CDR2 reads SYGVQD (reference sequence). CDR3 protein: CASSKTPGLAGEGLRYEQYF. CDR3 coding DNA: TGCGCCAGCAGTAAAACCCCGGGACTAGCGGGAGAGGGACTGCGGTACGAGCAGTACTTC.

V and J are TRBV7-8 and TRBJ1-1; D is unresolved. V was cut by 5 bases and J by 1 base, with 14 bases left in between. The CDR3 consists of 15 residues. Germline values: CDR1 SGHVS, CDR2 FQNEAQ. The DNA of the CDR3 is TGTGCCAGCAGCCCCGGACGGCGGGCGAACACTGAAGCTTTCTTT. Translating it yields CASSPGRRANTEAFF.

The V and J genes are TRBV19 and TRBJ1-1; no clear D gene. CDR3 size: 15 residues. The V end was cut by 1 base, the J end by 1 base, with 10 bases between. Germline V gene lookup returns CDR1 LNHDA and CDR2 SQIVND (reference sequence). In DNA form, the CDR3 reads TGTGCCAGTAGTATAGGCGGTCCGAGGAACACTGAAGCTTTCTTT. This sequence encodes CASSIGGPRNTEAFF.

The rearrangement uses TRBV28 and TRBJ2-3; 7 bases are a match to TRBD2. The junction had 4 bases not matched to a gene; V was cut back by 8 bases and J by 2 bases. This CDR3 contains 13 residues. Germline V CDR1 and CDR2: MDHEN, SYDVKM. The CDR3 region is CASESGATDTQYF. In nucleotides, the CDR3 is TGTGCCAGCGAAAGCGGGGCCACAGATACGCAGTATTTT.

This clone was seen a few times. J is TRBJ2-7 and V is TRBV30; 8 bases are a match to TRBD2. J was trimmed by 5 bases and V by 2 bases; bases with no gene match: 20. From germline, CDR1 is GTSNPN and CDR2 SVGIG (reference sequence). This CDR3 contains 18 residues. Written as DNA, the CDR3 is TGTGCCTGGAGTCGCCGGGGGGGGACGCTAGCTATGAGGCACGAGCAGTACTTC. This translates into CAWSRRGGTLAMRHEQYF.

The rearrangement uses TRBV7-6 and TRBJ1-5; 8 bases fit TRBD1. This CDR3 has 14 residues. V lost 3 bases and J lost 2; bases outside the gene matches: 0. Germline V gene lookup returns CDR1 SGHVS and CDR2 FNYEAQ. CDR3 sequence (DNA): TGTGCCAGCAGCTTGACAGGGGGCAATCAGCCCCAGCATTTT. Amino acid sequence: CASSLTGGNQPQHF.

The gene calls are TRBV5-4 and TRBJ1-1; TRBD1 might be the D (5 bases). Germline V lookup: CDR1 SGHNT, CDR2 YYREEE (reference sequence). V lost 7 bases and J 0 bases, leaving 16 bases between the germline ends. The CDR3 consists of 15 residues. The CDR3 is CASHRGGVVNTEAFF. CDR3 DNA sequence: TGTGCCAGCCATCGGGGGGGGGTGGTGAACACTGAAGCTTTCTTT.

This clone was seen a single time. This rearrangement joins TRBV2 to TRBJ2-1, with 10 bases lining up with TRBD2. This CDR3 has 15 residues. Trimming removed 5 bases from V and 6 bases from J; junction bases left unmatched: 7. CDR1 and CDR2 from the germline V gene are SNHLY and FYNNEI. The CDR3 nucleotides read TGTGCCAGCAGTCGGTTCCCTAGCGGGAGCAATGAGCAGTTCTTC. This codes for CASSRFPSGSNEQFF.

This clone was detected once. The V call is TRBV5-8, the J call TRBJ1-6; 7 positions agree with TRBD1. V shed 4 bases, J shed 17 bases, and the junction held 9 bases outside the gene matches. The CDR3 spans 12 residues. Per the germline V gene, CDR1 is SGHTS and CDR2 is YDEGEE. CDR3 protein: CASSPEGASFHF. The DNA for the CDR3 is TGTGCCAGCAGCCCGGAGGGGGCCAGTTTCCACTTT.

The chain recombines TRBV20-1 with TRBJ1-5, with 7 bases that match TRBD1. V was pared by 5 bases and J by 12 bases, with 7 bases of the junction left unmatched. This CDR3 is 11 amino acids long. Germline lookup yields CDR1 DFQATT and CDR2 SNEGSKA (reference sequence). CDR3 DNA: TGCAGTGCTTCCACAGGGGCCCGCCAGCATTTT. Translating gives CSASTGARQHF.

This chain links TRBV23-1 with TRBJ2-7; the match to TRBD2 covers 8 bases. TRBV23-1 is an ORF; its function is uncertain. Germline trimming cut 4 bases from V and 0 bases from J; bases unmatched to any gene: 8. The CDR3 length is 16 residues. CDR3 in amino acids: CASSRPGGVASYEQYF. The CDR3 DNA is TGCGCCAGCAGTCGCCCCGGGGGGGTGGCCTCCTACGAGCAGTACTTC.

The V call is TRBV6-4, the J call TRBJ2-3, with 9 bases aligning to TRBD2. Germline CDR1 reads MRHNA; CDR2 reads SNTAGT. This CDR3 is built from 15 residues. After removal of 4 bases from V and 6 bases from J, the junction contained 8 bases not matched to a gene. The CDR3 DNA reads as TGTGCCAGCAGTGCTCTAGCGGGGACGGTGGATACGCAGTATTTT. Protein: CASSALAGTVDTQYF.

The chain couples TRBV27 to TRBJ2-5; D is ambiguous. V was pared by 4 bases and J by 1 base, with 7 bases between. CDR1 and CDR2 (germline): MNHEY, SMNVEV (reference sequence). This CDR3 is 13 amino acids long. This chain's CDR3 is CASSWNSQETQYF. In DNA form, the CDR3 reads TGTGCCAGCAGTTGGAACAGCCAAGAGACCCAGTACTTC.

The CDR3 coding sequence is TGTGCCAGCTCCCAGTCGGGAAACACCATATATTTT. Translated: CASSQSGNTIYF. The chain is built from TRBV19 and TRBJ1-3; D not resolved. The CDR3 is 12 residues long. Germline CDR1 is LNHDA and CDR2 is SQIVND (reference sequence). Trimming shortened V by 9 bases and J by 4 bases, and 10 bases separated the two germline ends.

This clone has a handful of counts. The chain is built from TRBV23-1 and TRBJ2-5; 8 bases agree with TRBD1. TRBV23-1 is assigned to the ORF class and has an uncertain function. The CDR3 is 15 residues long. The V and J ends lost 3 bases and 6 bases, in that order; junction bases with no gene match: 9. The CDR3 sequence: CASSHQDRVGKTQYF. CDR3 nucleotide sequence: TGCGCCAGCAGTCACCAGGACAGGGTAGGTAAGACCCAGTACTTC.

To note about this clone: Distinct nucleotide sequences in the sample also encode this CDR3. The genes are TRBV28 and TRBJ2-1; 8 nucleotides match TRBD1. In germline, CDR1 is MDHEN, CDR2 SYDVKM. The CDR3 is 15 residues long. After removal of 2 bases from V and 0 bases from J, the junction contained 0 bases not matched to a gene. CDR3 in amino acids: CASSLTGGSYNEQFF. The CDR3 nucleotides are TGTGCCAGCAGTTTAACAGGGGGCTCCTACAATGAGCAGTTCTTC. Full variable domain (rest looked up from reference TRBV28 and TRBJ2-1): DVKVTQSSRYLVKRTGEKVFLECVQDMDHENMFWYRQDPGLGLRLIYFSYDVKMKEKGDIPEGYSVSREKKERFSLILESASTNQTSMYLCASSLTGGSYNEQFFGPGTRLTVL.

This chain uses TRBV12-2 with TRBJ2-3; the D call in the table, TRBD1, was not verified against the DNA. TRBV12-2 is given as a pseudogene. The CDR3 is 16 amino acids. DNA of the CDR3: TGTGCAAGTCGCTCCCGCCCGGGACAGCGCACAGATACGCAGTATTTT. Translating gives CASRSRPGQRTDTQYF.

The chain carries TRBV6-6 and TRBJ2-5; TRBD2 agrees at 11 bases. The J call is in doubt because the DNA end fits TRBJ2-7 better. The germline V gene encodes CDR1 MNHNY and CDR2 SVGAGI (reference sequence). The CDR3 contains 15 residues. The CDR3: CASSSGTSGTYEQYF. The CDR3 DNA is TGTGCCAGCAGTTCCGGGACTAGCGGTACCTACGAGCAGTACTTC.

This clone was found once. The chain links TRBV19 to TRBJ2-7; TRBD2 aligns across 7 bases. With V trimmed by 6 bases and J by 0 bases, 11 bases remained unmatched. The length of the CDR3 is 16 residues. CDR1 is LNHDA, CDR2 SQIVND, per germline (reference sequence). The CDR3 DNA reads TGTGCCAGTAGCCCCGAGCAGCGGGATTTCTCCTACGAGCAGTACTTC. Translation: CASSPEQRDFSYEQYF.

The chain carries TRBV19 and TRBJ1-3, with 7 bases identical to TRBD1. Germline assignment: CDR1 LNHDA and CDR2 SQIVND (reference sequence). CDR3 size: 15 residues. V lost 7 bases to trimming and J lost 0 bases; unmatched junction nucleotides: 6. The CDR3 loop is CASTMTGSSGNTIYF. The CDR3 region has the DNA TGTGCCAGTACCATGACAGGGTCCTCTGGAAACACCATATATTTT.

The chain links TRBV18 to TRBJ2-7, with a weak D call TRBD1 (5 bases). This CDR3 contains 14 residues. The V gene lost 1 base and the J gene lost 1 base, with 8 bases spanning the gap. CDR1 KGHSH and CDR2 LQKENI come from the germline V gene. CDR3 amino acids: CASSPLAGSYEQYF. CDR3 nucleotide sequence: TGTGCCAGCTCACCACTCGCAGGGTCCTACGAGCAGTACTTC.

The chain carries TRBV11-2 and TRBJ2-1; 7 nucleotides agree with TRBD1. V trimming: 4 bases; J trimming: 6 bases; junction bases outside the gene matches: 12. The CDR3 covers 16 residues. Germline lookup yields CDR1 SGHAT and CDR2 FQNNGV. CDR3 protein: CASSSTTGPKFNEQFF. In DNA form, the CDR3 reads TGTGCCAGCAGCTCTACGACAGGGCCAAAATTCAATGAGCAGTTCTTC.

This chain joins TRBV30 and TRBJ2-7; TRBD1 agrees at 10 bases. Germline V gene data show CDR1 as GTSNPN and CDR2 as SVGIG (reference sequence). V dropped 8 bases and J dropped 3; count of bases not matched to a gene: 7. This CDR3 has 13 residues. The CDR3 DNA reads as TGTGCCGGGACAGGGGCGAGTTTCTACGAGCAGTACTTC. Translated: CAGTGASFYEQYF.

This chain joins TRBV14 and TRBJ2-7, with 7 bases identical to TRBD1. Germline lookup yields CDR1 SGHDN and CDR2 FVKESK. J was trimmed by 1 base and V by 5 bases; bases with no gene match: 11. The CDR3 totals 16 residues. CDR3 loop: CASSARVGTVSYEQYF. For the CDR3, the DNA is TGTGCCAGCAGCGCCCGAGTGGGGACAGTGTCCTACGAGCAGTACTTC. Based on the CDR3 plus reference TRBV14 and TRBJ2-7, the full variable domain is EAGVTQFPSHSVIEKGQTVTLRCDPISGHDNLYWYRRVMGKEIKFLLHFVKESKQDESGMPNNRFLAERTGGTYSTLKVQPAELEDSGVYFCASSARVGTVSYEQYFGPGTRLTVT.